This T cell receptor (beta chain) came from a study of Graves' ophthalmopathy and Graves' hyperthyroidism. For repertoire sequencing, the TCR beta CDR3 regions were amplified from RNA transcripts. HTBI-primed first-round RT-PCR preceded second-round multiplex PCR. TCRdb recomputed calls from the multiplex PCR reads with MiXCR, one row per CDR3 protein. The sample lists approximately 700,000 distinct CDR3 sequences, 40% occurring once. Uncontrolled infections, other autoimmune diseases, pregnancy or lactation barred patients from enrollment. The study, taken as a whole, reports: Among expanded thyroid clonotypes above 0.001 frequency, most also occurred in blood.

Comments on this clonotype: Its specificity is not known.

The sequenced sample consisted of peripheral blood. This receptor was identified in an adult man with Graves' ophthalmopathy.

CDR3 coding DNA: TGTGCCAGCAGCCCTCTCGGGCTCTCCTACGAGCAGTACTTC. It yields the protein CASSPLGLSYEQYF. The chain uses TRBV7-9 and TRBJ2-7; D is unclear. CDR1 is SEHNR, CDR2 FQNEAQ, per germline (reference sequence). V was cut by 5 bases and J by 0 bases, with 11 bases left in between. The CDR3 totals 14 residues.